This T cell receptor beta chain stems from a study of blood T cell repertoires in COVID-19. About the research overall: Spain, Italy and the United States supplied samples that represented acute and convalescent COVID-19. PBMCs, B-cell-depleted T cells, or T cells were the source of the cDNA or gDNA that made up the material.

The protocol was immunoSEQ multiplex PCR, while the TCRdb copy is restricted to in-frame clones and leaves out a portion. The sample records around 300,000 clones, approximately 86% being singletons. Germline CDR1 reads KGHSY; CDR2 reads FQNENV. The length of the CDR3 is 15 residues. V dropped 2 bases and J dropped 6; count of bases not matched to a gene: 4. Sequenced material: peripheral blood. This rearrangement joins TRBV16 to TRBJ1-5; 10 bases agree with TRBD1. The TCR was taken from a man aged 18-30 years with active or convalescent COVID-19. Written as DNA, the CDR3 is TGTGCCAGCAGCCAAAAGGGGACAGGGGTTCAGCCCCAGCATTTT. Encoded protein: CASSQKGTGVQPQHF.